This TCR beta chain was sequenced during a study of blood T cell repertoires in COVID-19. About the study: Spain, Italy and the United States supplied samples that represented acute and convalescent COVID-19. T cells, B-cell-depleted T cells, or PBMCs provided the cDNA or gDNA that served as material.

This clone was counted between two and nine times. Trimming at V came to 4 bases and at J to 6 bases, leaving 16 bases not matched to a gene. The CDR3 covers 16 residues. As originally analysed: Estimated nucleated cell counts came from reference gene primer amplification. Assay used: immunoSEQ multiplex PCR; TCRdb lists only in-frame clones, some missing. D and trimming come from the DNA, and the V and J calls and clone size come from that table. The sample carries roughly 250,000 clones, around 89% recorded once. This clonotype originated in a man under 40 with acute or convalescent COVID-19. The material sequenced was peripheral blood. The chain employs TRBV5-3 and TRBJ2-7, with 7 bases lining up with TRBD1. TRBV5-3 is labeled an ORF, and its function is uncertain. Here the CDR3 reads CARSVTRTGPPSEQYF. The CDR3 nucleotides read TGTGCCAGAAGCGTCACCAGGACAGGTCCGCCCAGCGAGCAGTACTTC.